The clone carrying this T cell receptor (beta chain) was counted at least ten times. No antigen is known for it. This entry comes from a study of identical twins. Study-wide results and limits: Surplus twin overlap in beta out-of-frame sequences was less pronounced.

TCRdb reanalysed the 5' RACE reads using MiXCR and keeps one entry per CDR3 protein. Among approximately 600,000 distinct CDR3 sequences listed, under 8.5% were seen once. CDR3 length equals 12 residues. V lost 4 bases to trimming and J lost 4 bases, with 4 bases between them. These data were likewise used in another study, on yellow fever vaccine responses in identical twins.

The rearrangement uses TRBV12-3 or TRBV12-4 and TRBJ2-2; no reliable D call. This clonotype was obtained from a woman younger than 30 in good health. Input material: PBMCs. The DNA of the CDR3 is TGTGCCAGCAGTTCGGGCACCGGGGAGCTGTTTTTT. Its translation: CASSSGTGELFF.